Listed here are 2 T cell receptor beta chains from one sample, sequenced in a study of blood T cell repertoires in COVID-19. TCRdb keeps only in-frame clones here, not all; method: immunoSEQ multiplex PCR. Of around 220,000 clones listed, 88% are singletons. The sample taken for sequencing was peripheral blood. The origin of the receptors is a man between 18 and 35 years old with active or convalescent COVID-19.

The chain is built from TRBV5-1 and TRBJ2-7; 8 bases agree with TRBD1. With V trimmed by 1 base and J by 7 bases, 10 bases remained unmatched. The CDR3 has 15 residues. Germline V gives CDR1 SGHRS, CDR2 YFSETQ. CDR3 amino acids: CASSLNPDRVGEQYF. The DNA of the CDR3 is TGCGCCAGCAGCTTGAACCCGGACAGGGTGGGTGAGCAGTACTTC.

V is TRBV27 and J is TRBJ1-2; 7 bases line up with TRBD1. The germline gives CDR1 MNHEY, CDR2 SMNVEV (reference sequence). J lost 4 bases, V lost 5 bases, and 16 bases had no gene match. This CDR3 has 17 residues. Here the CDR3 reads CASSLSIYRDSLYGYTF. CDR3 DNA sequence: TGTGCCAGCAGTCTCTCCATCTACCGGGACAGCCTCTATGGCTACACCTTC.